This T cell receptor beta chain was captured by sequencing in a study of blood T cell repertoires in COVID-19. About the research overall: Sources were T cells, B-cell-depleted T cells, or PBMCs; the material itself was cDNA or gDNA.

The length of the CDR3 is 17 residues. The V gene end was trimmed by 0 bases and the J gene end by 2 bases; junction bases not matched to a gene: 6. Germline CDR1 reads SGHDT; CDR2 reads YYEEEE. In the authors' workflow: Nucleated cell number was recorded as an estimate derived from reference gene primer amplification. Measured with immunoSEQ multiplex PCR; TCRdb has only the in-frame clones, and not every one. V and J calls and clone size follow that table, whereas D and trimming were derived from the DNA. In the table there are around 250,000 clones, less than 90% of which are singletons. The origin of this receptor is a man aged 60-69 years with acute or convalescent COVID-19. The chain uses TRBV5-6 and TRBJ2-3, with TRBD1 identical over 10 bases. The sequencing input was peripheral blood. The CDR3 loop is CASSLVGQGPSTDTQYF. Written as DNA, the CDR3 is TGTGCCAGCAGCTTGGTGGGACAGGGGCCCTCCACAGATACGCAGTATTTT.